This T cell receptor beta chain was captured by sequencing in a study of OX40 agonist ivuxolimab in advanced cancers. Method: immunoSEQ multiplex PCR; TCRdb's copy keeps in-frame clones and lacks some. Here the sample spans 40,000 to 50,000 clones, approximately 91% being singletons. Trimming took 4 bases from V and 5 from J, leaving 16 bases between them. This CDR3 region has 15 residues. Per the germline V gene, CDR1 is SGDLS and CDR2 is YYNGEE. Samples were taken at baseline and on day 1 of cycles 4 and 7. The chain joins TRBV9 to TRBJ2-1, with D perhaps matching TRBD1 (6 bases). The sequence was collected from an adult with an advanced solid tumor such as melanoma, head and neck, liver or kidney cancer. Sequenced here: CD4+ or CD8+ T cells sorted from blood, sampled in a trial of the OX40 agonist ivuxolimab. CDR3 region: CASSKTGLGDNEQFF. The DNA of the CDR3 is TGTGCCAGCAGCAAAACAGGGCTCGGAGACAATGAGCAGTTCTTC.